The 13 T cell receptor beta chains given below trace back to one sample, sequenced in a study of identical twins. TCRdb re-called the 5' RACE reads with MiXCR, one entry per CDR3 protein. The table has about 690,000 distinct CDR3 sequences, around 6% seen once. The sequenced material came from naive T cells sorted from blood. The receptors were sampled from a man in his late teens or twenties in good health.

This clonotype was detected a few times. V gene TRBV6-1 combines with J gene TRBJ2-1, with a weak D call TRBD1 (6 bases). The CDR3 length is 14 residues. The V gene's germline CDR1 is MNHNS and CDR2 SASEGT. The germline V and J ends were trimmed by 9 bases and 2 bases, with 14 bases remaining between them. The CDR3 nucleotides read TGTGCCAGATTTCGACAGGTCCCCTACAATGAGCAGTTCTTC. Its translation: CARFRQVPYNEQFF.

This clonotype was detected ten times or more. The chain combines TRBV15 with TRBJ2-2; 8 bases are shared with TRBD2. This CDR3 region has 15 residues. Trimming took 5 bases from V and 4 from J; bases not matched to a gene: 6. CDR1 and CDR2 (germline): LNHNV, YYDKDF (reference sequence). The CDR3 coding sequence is TGTGCCACCAGCGGAGTAGCGGGACTCACCGGGGAGCTGTTTTTT. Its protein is CATSGVAGLTGELFF.

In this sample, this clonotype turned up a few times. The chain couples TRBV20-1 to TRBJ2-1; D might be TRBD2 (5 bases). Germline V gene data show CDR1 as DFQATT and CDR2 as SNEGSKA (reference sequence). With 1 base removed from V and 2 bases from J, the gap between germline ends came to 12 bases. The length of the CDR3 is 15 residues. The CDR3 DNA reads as TGCAGTGCTAGAGCTAGAGCGGAGGCCTACAATGAGCAGTTCTTC. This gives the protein CSARARAEAYNEQFF.

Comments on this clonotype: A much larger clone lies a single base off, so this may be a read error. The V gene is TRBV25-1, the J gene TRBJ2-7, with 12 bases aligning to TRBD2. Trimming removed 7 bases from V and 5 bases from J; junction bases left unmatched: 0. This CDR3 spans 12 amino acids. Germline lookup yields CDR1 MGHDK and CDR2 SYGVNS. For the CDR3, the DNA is TGTGCCAGCACTAGCGGGGGGGACGAGCAGTACTTC. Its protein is CASTSGGDEQYF.

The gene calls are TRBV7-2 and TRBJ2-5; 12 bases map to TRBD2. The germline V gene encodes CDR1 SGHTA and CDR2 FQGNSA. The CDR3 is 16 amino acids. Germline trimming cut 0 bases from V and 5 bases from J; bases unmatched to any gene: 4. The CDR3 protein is CASSLARLAGVETQYF. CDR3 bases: TGTGCCAGCAGCTTAGCGCGACTAGCGGGAGTTGAGACCCAGTACTTC.

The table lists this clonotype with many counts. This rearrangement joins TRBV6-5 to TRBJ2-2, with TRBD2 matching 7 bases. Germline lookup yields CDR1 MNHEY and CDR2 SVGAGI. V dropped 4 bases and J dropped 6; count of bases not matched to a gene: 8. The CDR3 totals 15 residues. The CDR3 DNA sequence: TGTGCCAGCAGTTCTAGTGGGGGGAGGGCCGGGGAGCTGTTTTTT. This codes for CASSSSGGRAGELFF.

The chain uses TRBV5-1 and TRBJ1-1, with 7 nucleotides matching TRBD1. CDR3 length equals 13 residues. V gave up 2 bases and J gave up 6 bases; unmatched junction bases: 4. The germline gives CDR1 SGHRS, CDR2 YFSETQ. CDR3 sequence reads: CASSLVQGSEAFF. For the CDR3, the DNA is TGCGCCAGCAGCTTAGTACAGGGGTCTGAAGCTTTCTTT.

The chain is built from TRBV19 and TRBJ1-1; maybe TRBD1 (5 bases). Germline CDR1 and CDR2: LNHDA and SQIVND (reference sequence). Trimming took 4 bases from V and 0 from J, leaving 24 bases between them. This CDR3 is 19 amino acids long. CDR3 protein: CASSTLRGSANRVNTEAFF. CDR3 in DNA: TGTGCCAGTAGTACCCTCCGGGGCTCGGCTAATCGCGTGAACACTGAAGCTTTCTTT.

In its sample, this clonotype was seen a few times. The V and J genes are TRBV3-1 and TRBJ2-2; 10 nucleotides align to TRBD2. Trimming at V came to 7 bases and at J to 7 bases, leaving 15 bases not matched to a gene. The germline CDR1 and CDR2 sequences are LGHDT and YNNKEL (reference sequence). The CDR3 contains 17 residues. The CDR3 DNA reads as TGTGCCAGCACCTTGCTCCATCTAGCGGGAGATCACGGGGAGCTGTTTTTT. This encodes CASTLLHLAGDHGELFF.

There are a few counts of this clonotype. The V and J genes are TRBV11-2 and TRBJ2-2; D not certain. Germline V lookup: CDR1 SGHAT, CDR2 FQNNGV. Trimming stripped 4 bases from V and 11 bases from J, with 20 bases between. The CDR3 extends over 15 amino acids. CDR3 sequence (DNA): TGTGCCAGCAGCTCTGTTCAGGAACCTACCGTTGAGCTGTTTTTT. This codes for CASSSVQEPTVELFF.

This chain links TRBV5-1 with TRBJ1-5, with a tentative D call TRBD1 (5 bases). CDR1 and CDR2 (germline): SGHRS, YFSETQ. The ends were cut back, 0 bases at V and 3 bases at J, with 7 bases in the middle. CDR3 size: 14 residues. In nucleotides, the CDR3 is TGCGCCAGCAGCTTGGAAGGGGCCAATCAGCCCCAGCATTTT. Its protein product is CASSLEGANQPQHF.

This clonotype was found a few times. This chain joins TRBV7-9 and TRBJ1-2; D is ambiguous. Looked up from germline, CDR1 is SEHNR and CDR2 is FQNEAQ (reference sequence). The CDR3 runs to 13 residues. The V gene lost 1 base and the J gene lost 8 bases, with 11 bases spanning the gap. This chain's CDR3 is CASSLDGPLGYTF. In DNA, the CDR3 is TGTGCCAGCAGCTTAGATGGCCCCCTGGGCTACACCTTC.

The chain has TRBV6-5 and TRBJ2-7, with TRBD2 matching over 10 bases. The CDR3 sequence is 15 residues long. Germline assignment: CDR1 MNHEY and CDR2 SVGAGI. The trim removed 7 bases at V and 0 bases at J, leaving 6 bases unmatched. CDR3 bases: TGTGCCAGCAATTCCGGACTAGCGGCCTCCTACGAGCAGTACTTC. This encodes CASNSGLAASYEQYF.